Below, one T cell receptor (beta chain) is given with its context. What it binds is unknown. This record comes from a study of T cell repertoires in cytomegalovirus infection. Study-level background: Both recently identified HLA-C-restricted and well-studied HLA-B-restricted CMV epitopes were used in the study.

MiXCR, run by TCRdb on the reads, gives a single entry per CDR3 protein. In the table there are roughly 800,000 distinct CDR3 sequences, 29% of which are singletons. This material consisted of cultured CD8+ T cells from PBMCs, taken from culture after CMV antigen stimulation. The TCR comes from a human donor in good health (CMV status not recorded). Some clones in this sample may be carry-over from other donors' samples.

The CDR3 region is CATSQKGTGELFF. For the CDR3, the DNA is TGTGCCACCAGTCAGAAGGGAACCGGGGAGCTGTTTTTT. This rearrangement joins TRBV24-1 to TRBJ2-2; D not certain. The CDR3 sequence is 13 residues long. V lost 6 bases, J lost 5 bases, and 9 bases lay in between. The germline V gene has CDR1 KGHDR and CDR2 SFDVKD.